The present TCR beta chain was sequenced within a study of cytomegalovirus exposure and HLA in healthy donors. General study findings and limits: Most subjects' HLA-A and HLA-B alleles were reportedly predicted from TCR beta sequences. Previous analysis showed most TCR beta V segments were productive about 90% or about 30% of the time. Certain indistinguishable V segments, among them TRBV6-2 and TRBV6-3, were excluded.

PCR used 60 Vbeta primers and 13 Jbeta primers. Some clones are missing from TCRdb's copy, which holds only in-frame ones; the method was immunoSEQ multiplex PCR. The sample includes around 150,000 clones, over 75% seen only once; the top ten take 5.7%. A word on this clone: No antigen is known for it.

CDR1 is MNHEY, CDR2 SMNVEV, per germline (reference sequence). Trimming pared 2 bases from V and 7 bases from J, leaving 12 bases between. The CDR3 has 13 amino acids. This sequence originates from a man aged 30-40 years in good health and CMV-seropositive. The sample comprised PBMCs. The V call is TRBV27, the J call TRBJ2-7, with D tentatively TRBD2 (5 bases). The DNA of the CDR3 is TGTGCCAGCAGTTTAGGCCTCTCGGGGGAGCAGTACTTC. Its protein is CASSLGLSGEQYF.